The 5 T cell receptor beta chains below were found in one sample sequenced in a study of shared clonotypes between healthy human individuals. The data were produced by immunoSEQ multiplex PCR, yet TCRdb's version contains in-frame clones alone and is incomplete. The sample carries more than 1 million clones, approximately 80% recorded once. The specimen was memory CD4+ T cells from PBMCs. Described subset: CD45RA-negative fraction. These receptors were collected from a man younger than 35 in good health. Some clones in this sample may be carry-over from other donors' samples.

The rearrangement joins TRBV4-1 to TRBJ2-1; 13 bases line up with TRBD2. Germline-derived CDR1 and CDR2 are MGHRA and YSYEKL. Germline trimming cut 0 bases from V and 4 bases from J; bases unmatched to any gene: 3. The CDR3 has 17 amino acids. CDR3 in amino acids: CASSQETSGRMYNEQFF. The CDR3 nucleotides are TGCGCCAGCAGCCAAGAGACTAGCGGGAGGATGTACAATGAGCAGTTCTTC.

The chain couples TRBV5-4 to TRBJ2-3; possibly TRBD1 for D (6 bases). Looked up from germline, CDR1 is SGHNT and CDR2 is YYREEE (reference sequence). The CDR3 is made up of 14 amino acids. V was clipped by 4 bases and J by 1 base, with 10 bases between them. For the CDR3, the DNA is TGTGCCAGCAGCGCCTGGGGGCGCACAGATACGCAGTATTTT. This codes for CASSAWGRTDTQYF.

The rearrangement uses TRBV15 and TRBJ2-3; no definite D call. The CDR3 is 12 residues long. CDR1 and CDR2 from the germline V gene are LNHNV and YYDKDF (reference sequence). Trimming left V 1 base short and J 5 bases short, with 4 bases between. CDR3 residues: CATSRVEDTQYF. The CDR3 nucleotides read TGTGCCACCAGCAGAGTCGAAGATACGCAGTATTTT.

The CDR3 protein is CASSPQSLEQYF. The CDR3 DNA follows: TGTGCCAGCTCACCACAGAGTCTCGAGCAGTACTTC. The chain joins TRBV18 to TRBJ2-7; D remains ambiguous. This CDR3 contains 12 residues. Per germline, CDR1 KGHSH and CDR2 LQKENI. The germline V and J ends were trimmed by 1 base and 6 bases, with 7 bases remaining between them.

The V gene is TRBV5-1, the J gene TRBJ2-1, with D uncertain. The CDR3 spans 14 residues. V was shortened by 5 bases and J by 4 bases, with 13 bases between the two germline ends. CDR1 and CDR2 from the germline V gene are SGHRS and YFSETQ. CDR3 loop: CASRPVAGYNEQFF. The DNA for the CDR3 is TGCGCCAGCAGACCTGTGGCCGGGTACAATGAGCAGTTCTTC. Filled out from reference TRBV5-1 and TRBJ2-1, the complete variable domain reads KAGVTQTPRYLIKTRGQQVTLSCSPISGHRSVSWYQQTPGQGLQFLFEYFSETQRNKGNFPGRFSGRQFSNSRSEMNVSTLELGDSALYLCASRPVAGYNEQFFGPGTRLTVL.